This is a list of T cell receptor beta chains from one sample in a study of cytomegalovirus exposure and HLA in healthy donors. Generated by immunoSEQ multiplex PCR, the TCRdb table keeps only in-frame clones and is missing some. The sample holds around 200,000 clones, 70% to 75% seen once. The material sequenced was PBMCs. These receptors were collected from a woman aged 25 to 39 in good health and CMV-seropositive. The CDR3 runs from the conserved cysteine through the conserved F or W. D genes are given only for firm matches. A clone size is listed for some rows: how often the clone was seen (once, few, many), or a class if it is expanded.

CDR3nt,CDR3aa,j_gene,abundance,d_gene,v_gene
TGTGCCTGGAGTGTAGGGTATATGGGGCTGGCAAACAATCAGCCCCAGCATTTT,CAWSVGYMGLANNQPQHF,TRBJ1-5,NA,NA,TRBV30
TGCGCCAGCAGCTCACCCGGGACAGGGACCCGTGGGGAGCTGTTTTTT,CASSSPGTGTRGELFF,TRBJ2-2,NA,TRBD1,TRBV5-1
TGTGCCAGCATGCAAGGGGCCTCTGGGGCCAACGTCCTGACTTTC,CASMQGASGANVLTF,TRBJ2-6,NA,NA,TRBV6-5
TGTGCCAGCACCGATGAACAGTATAGCAATCAGCCCCAGCATTTT,CASTDEQYSNQPQHF,TRBJ1-5,NA,NA,TRBV28
TGTGCCAGCAGCTTACCAGGGGTGAACTATGGCTACACCTTC,CASSLPGVNYGYTF,TRBJ1-2,NA,NA,TRBV7-2
TGTGCCAGTAGTTCACGGACAGGGTATAACTATGGCTACACCTTC,CASSSRTGYNYGYTF,TRBJ1-2,NA,TRBD1,TRBV19
TGTGCCAGCAGCTTGGACGCGGGAGAGACGGACGAGCAGTACTTC,CASSLDAGETDEQYF,TRBJ2-7,NA,TRBD2,TRBV5-6
TGTGCCAGCAGCTTAGCGCGCCCTGAAGCTTTCTTT,CASSLARPEAFF,TRBJ1-1,NA,NA,TRBV7-9
TGTGCCAGCAGTTCATCCAAGGGGCGCGGCTACACCTTC,CASSSSKGRGYTF,TRBJ1-2,NA,NA,TRBV28
TGTGCCAGCAGCTTAGCGGGACTAGCGCACACCGGGGAGCTGTTTTTT,CASSLAGLAHTGELFF,TRBJ2-2,NA,TRBD2,TRBV7-9
TGTGCCATCAGGCCACTCCCCGGGACAGGGCTCGACACAGATACGCAGTATTTT,CAIRPLPGTGLDTDTQYF,TRBJ2-3,few,TRBD1,TRBV10-3
TGCAGCGCCGCGTACGGGATGGGGACTGAAGCTTTCTTT,CSAAYGMGTEAFF,TRBJ1-1,NA,NA,TRBV29-1
TGCGCCAGCAGCTTGAGCCGGACAGGGCAGGGCGCTGAAGCTTTCTTT,CASSLSRTGQGAEAFF,TRBJ1-1,NA,TRBD1,TRBV5-1
TGTGCCAGCAGCTTAGGAAGAGGAAAGGAAGAAAAACTGTTTTTT,CASSLGRGKEEKLFF,TRBJ1-4,NA,NA,TRBV7-6
TGTGCCAGCAGTGAAGCCTACCAGGGCTTGTTACAGCCCCAGCATTTT,CASSEAYQGLLQPQHF,TRBJ1-5,few,NA,TRBV2
TGCGCCAGCAGTGAAAGTATGGAAAGGACGCGGGAGCAGTACTTC,CASSESMERTREQYF,TRBJ2-5,NA,TRBD2,TRBV10-2
TGTGCCAGCAGTACAGACCCGGACACTGAAGCTTTCTTT,CASSTDPDTEAFF,TRBJ1-1,NA,NA,TRBV28
TGTGCCAGCAGTAGACAGGTCGGCGATGAAGCTTTCTTT,CASSRQVGDEAFF,TRBJ1-1,NA,NA,TRBV6-1
TGTGCCAGCAGCGTAGACAAGCGGTCGAACACCGGGGAGCTGTTTTTT,CASSVDKRSNTGELFF,TRBJ2-2,once,NA,TRBV9
TGTGCCAGCACCCAGACGGGGGGCAAAAACATTCAGTACTTC,CASTQTGGKNIQYF,TRBJ2-4,NA,TRBD2,TRBV28
TGTGCCAGCAGAACATATGGCGGGAACAATGAGCAGTTCTTC,CASRTYGGNNEQFF,TRBJ2-1,NA,NA,TRBV11-2
TGTGCCATCAGTGAAGACGAGGTCGAGCAGTACTTC,CAISEDEVEQYF,TRBJ2-7,few,NA,TRBV10-3
TGTGCCAGCAGCTTAGGGACTAGCGGGAAGACCTACAATGAGCAGTTCTTC,CASSLGTSGKTYNEQFF,TRBJ2-1,NA,TRBD2,TRBV5-4
TGCGCCAGCAGCATGACTCCCGGAGGCGCCGGGGAGCCGTTTTTT,CASSMTPGGAGEPFF,TRBJ2-2,NA,NA,TRBV5-1
TGTGCCACCAGGACTAGCGGGACGGACGGGGAGCTGTTTTTT,CATRTSGTDGELFF,TRBJ2-2,few,TRBD2,TRBV15
TGTGCCAGCAGTGAACCCGTCTGGGGCACAGATGCGCAGTATTTT,CASSEPVWGTDAQYF,TRBJ2-3,NA,NA,TRBV6-1
TGTGCCAGCAGTGAAGGGAGCGGGACATACAATGAGCAGTTCTTC,CASSEGSGTYNEQFF,TRBJ2-1,few,NA,TRBV6-1
TGTGCCAGTAGTATCGACAGCCTCAATCAGCCCCAGCATTTT,CASSIDSLNQPQHF,TRBJ1-5,once,NA,TRBV19
TGTGCCAGCAGTTTATGGGGACAGGGACCCTACGAGCAGTACTTC,CASSLWGQGPYEQYF,TRBJ2-7,NA,TRBD1,TRBV28
TGTGCCAGCAGCTTACCCGGGGGGTCGAACAATGAGCAGTTCTTC,CASSLPGGSNNEQFF,TRBJ2-1,few,TRBD2,TRBV7-2
TGCGCCAGCGGATTGGGACTAGCGCCGTACGAGCAGTACTTC,CASGLGLAPYEQYF,TRBJ2-7,NA,TRBD2,TRBV4-1
TGTGCCAGCAGCCAAGAGTCTTACAATGAGCAGTTCTTC,CASSQESYNEQFF,TRBJ2-1,NA,NA,TRBV14
TGCGCCAGCAGAAGACAGGGTGATACCTACGAGCAGTACTTC,CASRRQGDTYEQYF,TRBJ2-7,once,TRBD1,TRBV10-2
TGTGCCAGCAGCGTAGGAACGGGAGGGCTCTCCTACAATGAGCAGTTCTTC,CASSVGTGGLSYNEQFF,TRBJ2-1,NA,TRBD2,TRBV9
TGCGCCAGCAGACTCACAGGGGGCGCTTATGGAAACACCATATATTTT,CASRLTGGAYGNTIYF,TRBJ1-3,NA,TRBD1,TRBV5-1
TGTGCCAGCAGTTTTCGGGGACAGGGGGCGTCCGGCTACACCTTC,CASSFRGQGASGYTF,TRBJ1-2,few,TRBD1,TRBV27
TGTGCCAGCAGTACGGGACATAGACGAACTGAAGCTTTCTTT,CASSTGHRRTEAFF,TRBJ1-1,once,NA,TRBV6-1
TGTGCCAGCAGCCAGGGGGCAGGGTGGGAAAAACTGTTTTTT,CASSQGAGWEKLFF,TRBJ1-4,NA,TRBD1,TRBV7-2
TGCGCCAGCAGCTTAGAGATAGCCAAAAACATTCAGTACTTC,CASSLEIAKNIQYF,TRBJ2-4,NA,NA,TRBV5-1
TGTGCCAGCAGCCCCAGGGGGACAGGAACACTTTCGAACACCGGGGAGCTGTTTTTT,CASSPRGTGTLSNTGELFF,TRBJ2-2,NA,TRBD1,TRBV28
TGTGCCAGCAGTTTACTACCCGCTAACGGGAGAAGCGCCGAGCAGTACTTC,CASSLLPANGRSAEQYF,TRBJ2-7,few,NA,TRBV27
TGTGCCAGCAGGGCGGGAGTAGCTAATGAAAAACTGTTTTTT,CASRAGVANEKLFF,TRBJ1-4,NA,NA,TRBV2
TGTGCCAGCTCCGAACTGGGAAACACCATATATTTT,CASSELGNTIYF,TRBJ1-3,NA,NA,TRBV18
TGTGCCAGCAGTTACTCGGGCAGGGCGGGAGCTGAAGCTTTCTTT,CASSYSGRAGAEAFF,TRBJ1-1,few,NA,TRBV6-5
TGTGCCAGCAGTGACAAACTAGCGGGAGATTGGGGTGAGCAGTTCTTC,CASSDKLAGDWGEQFF,TRBJ2-1,NA,TRBD2,TRBV6-4
TGTGCCAGTAGTATCTTGGGAGGGAAAGAGACCCAGTACTTC,CASSILGGKETQYF,TRBJ2-5,once,TRBD2,TRBV19
TGCGCCAGCAGCACAGGGGGCTCAACTGAAGCTTTCTTT,CASSTGGSTEAFF,TRBJ1-1,few,TRBD1,TRBV5-1
TGTGCCAGCAGACCGCCCGGGACAGGCTACGAGCAGTACTTC,CASRPPGTGYEQYF,TRBJ2-7,NA,TRBD1,TRBV27
TGTGCCAGCAGTTTATGGGGCGGAGCGGGAGTGTCGAATGAGCAGTTCTTC,CASSLWGGAGVSNEQFF,TRBJ2-1,NA,TRBD2,TRBV28
TGTGCCAGCAGCCCGAGGACAGGGACGAACTATGGCTACACCTTC,CASSPRTGTNYGYTF,TRBJ1-2,NA,TRBD1,TRBV5-4
TGTGCCAGCATGCCCCTAGCGGGAGGCTACGAGCAGTACTTC,CASMPLAGGYEQYF,TRBJ2-7,NA,TRBD2,TRBV6-4
TGTGCCAGCAGCTTAGGCAGGGGTGATCAGCCCCAGCATTTT,CASSLGRGDQPQHF,TRBJ1-5,NA,NA,TRBV7-6
TGTGCCAGCTCTAGGGGCGAGAAGGTCTACACCTTC,CASSRGEKVYTF,TRBJ1-2,NA,NA,TRBV6-1